This T cell receptor beta chain was obtained from a study of T-cell reconstitution after alpha-beta-depleted transplantation in children. The V gene's germline CDR1 is SGHTA and CDR2 FQGNSA. This CDR3 is 15 amino acids long. The germline V and J ends were trimmed by 5 bases and 6 bases, with 17 bases remaining between them. Construction of the TCRbeta library involved unique molecular identifiers. TCRdb called the PCR reads again in MiXCR, with one record for every CDR3 protein. Of around 600,000 distinct CDR3 sequences listed, 10% to 13% are singletons. The sample holds a few counts of this clonotype.

The gene calls are TRBV7-2 and TRBJ2-1, with D maybe TRBD2 (6 bases). The starting material was PBMCs from the stem cell graft donor, obtained from the stem cell graft. This sequence originates from a human donor who donated a stem cell graft to a child with acute myeloid leukemia. CDR3 sequence (DNA): TGTGCCAGCAGCACCCTAGCGTCGACCTCCAATGAGCAGTTCTTC. Protein sequence: CASSTLASTSNEQFF.